A selection of T cell receptor beta chains follows, all from one sample in a study of cytomegalovirus exposure and HLA in healthy donors. Only in-frame clones appear in the TCRdb table, and some are missing; sequencing was by immunoSEQ multiplex PCR. This table has roughly 160,000 clones, 70% to 90% appearing once. Sequenced material: PBMCs. These receptors were taken from a man aged 25 to 45 in good health and CMV-seropositive. Each CDR3 is given with its conserved first and last residue. Fields, in order: V gene, D gene, clone size, J gene, CDR3 protein, CDR3 DNA. D genes are given only for firm matches. Clone sizes are given selectively: once, few, many, or a class where the clone is expanded.

>TRBV11-3|.|few|TRBJ2-2
CASSDRRSYTGELFF
TGTGCCAGCAGCGATAGGAGAAGCTACACCGGGGAGCTGTTTTTT
>TRBV7-3|.|few|TRBJ1-2
CASSLGGPNGYTF
TGTGCCAGCAGCTTGGGCGGGCCTAATGGCTACACCTTC
>TRBV5-4|TRBD2|.|TRBJ2-7
CASSTRLAGAHYEQYF
TGTGCCAGCAGCACGAGACTAGCGGGAGCCCACTACGAGCAGTACTTC
>TRBV13|.|.|TRBJ2-1
CASSSAAVLSSYNEQFF
TGTGCCAGCAGCTCCGCGGCGGTCTTGAGCTCCTACAATGAGCAGTTCTTC
>TRBV5-6|TRBD2|.|TRBJ2-3
CASSLGLAEFTDTQYF
TGTGCCAGCAGCTTGGGACTAGCGGAGTTCACAGATACGCAGTATTTT
>TRBV28|.|.|TRBJ1-6
CASSLGGSSYNSPLHF
TGTGCCAGCAGTTTGGGGGGGAGCTCCTATAATTCACCCCTCCACTTT
>TRBV6-5|.|few|TRBJ2-7
CASRLRESYEQYF
TGTGCCAGCAGACTCCGGGAGTCCTACGAGCAGTACTTC
>TRBV5-1|TRBD2|.|TRBJ2-2
CASSLEGALAGATGELFF
TGCGCCAGCAGCTTGGAGGGTGCGTTAGCGGGAGCCACCGGGGAGCTGTTTTTT
>TRBV19|TRBD2|.|TRBJ2-1
CASSIPTSGRVPNEQFF
TGTGCCAGTAGTATTCCGACTAGCGGGAGGGTCCCCAATGAGCAGTTCTTC
>TRBV18|.|once|TRBJ2-1
CASSPDRFGHEQFF
TGTGCCAGCTCACCGGACAGATTTGGGCATGAGCAGTTCTTC
>TRBV19|.|few|TRBJ1-1
CASSTQTGNTEAFF
TGTGCCAGTAGTACCCAGACAGGGAACACTGAAGCTTTCTTT
>TRBV5-1|.|once|TRBJ2-1
CASSLVGWEDEQFF
TGCGCCAGCAGCTTGGTTGGGTGGGAGGATGAGCAGTTCTTC
>TRBV27|.|.|TRBJ1-5
CASSPSRGNQPQHF
TGTGCCAGCAGTCCTTCTAGGGGGAATCAGCCCCAGCATTTT
>TRBV18|TRBD1|.|TRBJ2-1
CASSPLQGMGPNEQFF
TGTGCCAGCTCACCTCTACAGGGGATGGGCCCCAATGAGCAGTTCTTC
>TRBV7-9|.|once|TRBJ1-2
CSSSPLSYGYTF
TGTTCCAGCAGCCCCTTGAGCTATGGCTACACCTTC
>TRBV15|.|.|TRBJ2-1
CATQEAGDEQFF
TGTGCCACCCAAGAGGCAGGGGATGAGCAGTTCTTC
>TRBV6-5|.|.|TRBJ2-7
CASSALDRAYEQYF
TGTGCCAGCAGTGCCCTGGACAGAGCCTACGAGCAGTACTTC
>TRBV18|.|.|TRBJ1-5
CASSSGHPQITYQPQHF
TGTGCCAGCTCCTCGGGACACCCCCAAATAACTTATCAGCCCCAGCATTTT
>TRBV7-9|.|.|TRBJ1-2
CSSSLAPRASSGYTF
TGTTCCAGCAGCTTAGCGCCCAGGGCTTCGTCTGGCTACACCTTC
>TRBV18|TRBD1|once|TRBJ2-2
CASSPDRAGDTGELFF
TGTGCCAGCTCACCGGACAGGGCCGGGGACACCGGGGAGCTGTTTTTT
>TRBV5-1|TRBD2|.|TRBJ2-3
CASSSSLAVSTDTQYF
TGCGCCAGCAGCTCCTCACTAGCGGTGAGCACAGATACGCAGTATTTT
>TRBV14|.|.|TRBJ2-3
CASSGRVGGLYTDTQYF
TGTGCCAGCAGCGGTAGAGTGGGCGGACTATACACAGATACGCAGTATTTT
>TRBV5-1|TRBD1|few|TRBJ1-1
CASSLGGTGGNTEAFF
TGCGCCAGCAGCCTGGGCGGGACAGGGGGGAACACTGAAGCTTTCTTT
>TRBV9|.|.|TRBJ2-1
CASSVAGTLYNEQFF
TGTGCCAGCAGCGTAGCCGGGACATTATACAATGAGCAGTTCTTC
>TRBV9|TRBD2|.|TRBJ2-7
CASSARTSSSDEQYF
TGTGCCAGCAGCGCTCGGACTAGCTCCTCAGACGAGCAGTACTTC
>TRBV9|TRBD2|.|TRBJ2-1
CASSSTSVSYNEQFF
TGTGCCAGCAGTTCGACTAGCGTCTCCTACAATGAGCAGTTCTTC
>TRBV7-9|.|.|TRBJ2-2
CAPWRVTGELFF
TGTGCCCCCTGGCGGGTCACCGGGGAGCTGTTTTTT
>TRBV19|TRBD1|once|TRBJ1-4
CASSSHTGGAREKLFF
TGTGCCAGTAGTTCCCACACAGGGGGCGCGAGGGAAAAACTGTTTTTT
>TRBV2|.|few|TRBJ1-1
CASSDMSGTEAFF
TGTGCCAGCAGTGATATGAGCGGCACTGAAGCTTTCTTT
>TRBV7-2|TRBD2|.|TRBJ2-1
CASSLLAGGSYNEQFF
TGTGCCAGCAGCTTATTGGCGGGAGGTTCCTACAATGAGCAGTTCTTC
>TRBV10-3|TRBD2|.|TRBJ2-7
CAISAGGHSYEQYF
TGTGCCATCAGTGCGGGAGGGCACTCCTACGAGCAGTACTTC
>TRBV6-5|.|.|TRBJ2-7
CAILRDIGAYEQYF
TGTGCCATACTCCGGGACATCGGAGCCTACGAGCAGTACTTC
>TRBV5-1|TRBD1|once|TRBJ2-3
CASSAGQGPPDTQYF
TGCGCCAGCAGTGCGGGACAGGGGCCGCCGGATACGCAGTATTTT
>TRBV5-1|.|.|TRBJ2-7
CASSPENGGEQYF
TGCGCCAGCAGTCCTGAAAATGGCGGCGAGCAGTACTTC
>TRBV18|.|.|TRBJ1-5
CASSPEGRNQPQHF
TGTGCCAGCTCACCAGAGGGAAGAAATCAGCCCCAGCATTTT
>TRBV6-5|.|.|TRBJ1-1
CASSYGWAAGFF
TGTGCCAGCAGTTACGGGTGGGCGGCGGGTTTCTTT
>TRBV7-9|TRBD1|.|TRBJ2-7
CASSSTRTGAAYEQYF
TGTGCCAGCAGCTCCACTCGGACAGGGGCAGCCTACGAGCAGTACTTC
>TRBV4-2|.|few|TRBJ1-4
CASSQQGGTNEKLFF
TGTGCCAGCAGCCAACAAGGGGGAACTAATGAAAAACTGTTTTTT
>TRBV5-1|TRBD2|.|TRBJ2-3
CATRSGGRADTQYF
TGCGCCACCAGATCGGGCGGGAGGGCCGATACGCAGTATTTT
>TRBV6-6|TRBD1|.|TRBJ2-7
CASSYGTALDEQYF
TGTGCCAGCAGTTACGGGACAGCCCTTGACGAGCAGTACTTC
>TRBV5-1|.|.|TRBJ2-3
CASSLEAGERADTQYF
TGCGCCAGCAGCTTGGAGGCAGGGGAACGTGCAGATACGCAGTATTTT
>TRBV5-1|.|.|TRBJ2-2
CASSLVSHGELFF
TGCGCCAGCAGCTTGGTTTCCCACGGGGAGCTGTTTTTT
>TRBV4-1|.|.|TRBJ1-6
CASSQDRGAGESPLHF
TGCGCCAGCAGCCAAGATCGGGGGGCTGGGGAGTCACCCCTCCACTTT
>TRBV27|TRBD2|.|TRBJ2-7
CASSLEGTSLYEQYF
TGTGCCAGCAGTTTAGAGGGGACTAGCTTGTACGAGCAGTACTTC
>TRBV5-6|TRBD1|few|TRBJ2-1
CASSITDRGLLGEQFF
TGTGCCAGCAGCATTACGGACAGGGGGCTTTTAGGTGAGCAGTTCTTC
>TRBV6-5|.|.|TRBJ1-5
CASSSSQGNQPQHF
TGTGCCAGCAGTTCGTCACAGGGAAACCAGCCCCAGCATTTT
>TRBV4-2|.|.|TRBJ2-7
CASSQAGSQGFYEQYF
TGTGCCAGCAGCCAAGCCGGGTCACAGGGCTTTTACGAGCAGTACTTC
>TRBV6-5|.|.|TRBJ1-1
CASSYSLGANTEAFF
TGTGCCAGCAGTTACTCGTTAGGGGCGAACACTGAAGCTTTCTTT
>TRBV7-9|.|.|TRBJ1-2
CSSSPVWDNYQSLGYTF
TGTTCCAGCAGCCCGGTATGGGACAATTATCAGTCCCTTGGCTACACCTTC
>TRBV4-2|TRBD2|.|TRBJ2-5
CASSQGTSGETQYF
TGTGCCAGCAGCCAAGGGACTAGCGGGGAGACCCAGTACTTC
>TRBV5-5|TRBD1|.|TRBJ1-4
CASSFRDRETEKLFF
TGTGCCAGCAGCTTTAGGGACAGGGAGACTGAAAAACTGTTTTTT
>TRBV19|TRBD2|.|TRBJ2-1
CASSLAGGGYNEQFF
TGTGCCAGTAGTCTGGCGGGAGGGGGCTACAATGAGCAGTTCTTC
>TRBV6-5|.|.|TRBJ2-5
CASSYSGIQETQYF
TGTGCCAGCAGTTACTCCGGGATACAAGAGACCCAGTACTTC
>TRBV6-1|.|.|TRBJ1-5
CASSVGQGYEPQHF
TGTGCCAGCAGTGTTGGGCAGGGGTACGAGCCCCAGCATTTT